This TCR beta chain was obtained from a study of blood T cell repertoires in COVID-19. Measured with immunoSEQ multiplex PCR; TCRdb has only the in-frame clones, and not every one. The repertoire holds just under 350,000 clones, 87% seen once, with around 6% in the top ten. Trimming left V 0 bases short and J 14 bases short, with 10 bases between. The length of the CDR3 is 12 residues. CDR1 MRHNA and CDR2 SNTAGT come from the germline V gene. The Seattle patients, enrolled during active infection, were followed longitudinally. The rearrangement uses TRBV6-4 and TRBJ1-4, with D possibly TRBD1 on 6 matching bases. Sequencing used peripheral blood. The receptor's source is a woman aged 45-65 years with COVID-19, enrolled during active disease. Here the CDR3 DNA reads TGTGCCAGCAGTGACTCGAGGGGGGGTCTGTTTTTT. This gives the protein CASSDSRGGLFF.